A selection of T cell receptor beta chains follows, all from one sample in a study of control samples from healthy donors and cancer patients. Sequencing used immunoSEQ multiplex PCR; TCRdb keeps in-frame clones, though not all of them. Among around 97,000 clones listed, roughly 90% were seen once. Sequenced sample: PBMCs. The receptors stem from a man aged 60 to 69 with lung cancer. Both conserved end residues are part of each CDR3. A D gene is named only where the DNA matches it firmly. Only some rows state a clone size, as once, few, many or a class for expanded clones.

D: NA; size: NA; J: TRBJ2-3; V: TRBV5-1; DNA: TGCGCCAGCAGCCCAAGAAAGGTTGGCACAGATACGCAGTATTTT; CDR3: CASSPRKVGTDTQYF
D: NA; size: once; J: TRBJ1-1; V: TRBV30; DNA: TGTGCCTGGGGTTTGGGGGTCCTCAAAGTGGCAGACCCCACTGAAGCTTTCTTT; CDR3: CAWGLGVLKVADPTEAFF
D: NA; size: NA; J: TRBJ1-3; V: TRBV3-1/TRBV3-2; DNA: TGTGCCAGCAGCCAAGCTACGGCCCCCTCTGGAAACACCATATATTTT; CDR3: CASSQATAPSGNTIYF
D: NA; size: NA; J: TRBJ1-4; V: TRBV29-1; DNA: TGCAGCGTTGTAGCTGACAGGAGTAATGAAAAACTGTTTTTT; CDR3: CSVVADRSNEKLFF
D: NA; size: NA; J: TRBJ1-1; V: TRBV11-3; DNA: TGTGCCAGCAGCTTAGGGGGGCTTGGCACTGAAGCTTTCTTT; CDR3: CASSLGGLGTEAFF
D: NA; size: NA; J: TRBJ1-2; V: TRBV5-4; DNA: TGTGCCAGCAGCCCAAGCCCCAACTTGTCTGATGGCTACACCTTC; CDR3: CASSPSPNLSDGYTF
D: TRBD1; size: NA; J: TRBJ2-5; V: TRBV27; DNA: TGTGCCAGCAGTTTAGCCGGGACAGGGGCCCCCGGAGAGACCCAGTACTTC; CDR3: CASSLAGTGAPGETQYF
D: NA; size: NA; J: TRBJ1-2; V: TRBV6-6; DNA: TGTGCCAGCAGTCGAAAGTCGGATAAGTCTTCCTATGGCTACACCTTC; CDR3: CASSRKSDKSSYGYTF
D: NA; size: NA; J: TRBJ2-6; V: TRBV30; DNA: TGTGCCTGGAGCGAGGACACTGGGGCCAACGTCCTGACTTTC; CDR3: CAWSEDTGANVLTF
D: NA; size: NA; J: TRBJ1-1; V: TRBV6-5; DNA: TGTGCCAGCACAGGGAACACTGAAGCTTTCTTT; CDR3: CASTGNTEAFF
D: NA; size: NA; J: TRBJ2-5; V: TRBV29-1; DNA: TGCAGCGCCCCCGGAGCTAAAGAGACCCAGTACTTC; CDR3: CSAPGAKETQYF
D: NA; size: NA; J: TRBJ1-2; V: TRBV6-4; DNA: TGTGCCAGCAGTGAGAAAGGCAGTGGTTTGGGTGGCTACACCTTC; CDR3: CASSEKGSGLGGYTF
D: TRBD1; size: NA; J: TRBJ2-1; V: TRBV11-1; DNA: TGTGCCAGCAGCCGGACAGGGAATGAGCAGTTCTTC; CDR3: CASSRTGNEQFF
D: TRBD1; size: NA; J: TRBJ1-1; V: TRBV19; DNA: TGTGCCAGTAGTACCACAGGGACAGGGGCGAGCACTGAAGCTTTCTTT; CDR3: CASSTTGTGASTEAFF
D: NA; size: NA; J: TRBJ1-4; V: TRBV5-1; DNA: TGCGCCAGCAGCTTGGGGGCCAGCGCAACTAATGAAAAACTGTTTTTT; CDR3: CASSLGASATNEKLFF
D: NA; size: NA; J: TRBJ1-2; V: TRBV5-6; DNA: TGTGCCAGCAGCTTCGAAGGGGCGGATAACTATGGCTACACCTTC; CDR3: CASSFEGADNYGYTF
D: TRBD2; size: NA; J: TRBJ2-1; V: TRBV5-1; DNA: TGCGCCAGCAGCTTGTCGCTAGCGGGGGCCCCGCCCTCTGAGCAGTTCTTC; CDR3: CASSLSLAGAPPSEQFF
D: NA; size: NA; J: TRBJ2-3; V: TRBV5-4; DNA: TGTGCCAGCAGCCTACTCGGGGCAGATACGCAGTATTTT; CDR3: CASSLLGADTQYF
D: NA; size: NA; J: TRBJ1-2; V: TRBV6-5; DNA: TGTGCCAGCAGTTACCCAGGGAGGAATGGCTACACCTTC; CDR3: CASSYPGRNGYTF
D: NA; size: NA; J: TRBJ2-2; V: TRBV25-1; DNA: TGTGCCAGTTTCCGGGACAATTCGAACACCGGGGAGCTGTTTTTT; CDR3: CASFRDNSNTGELFF
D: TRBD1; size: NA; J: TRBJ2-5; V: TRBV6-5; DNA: TGTGCCAGCAGTCCCTCGACAGGGGGAGAGACCCAGTACTTC; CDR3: CASSPSTGGETQYF
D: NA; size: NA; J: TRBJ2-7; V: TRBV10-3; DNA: TGTGCCATCAGTGAATTCGGAGGCGAGCAGTACTTC; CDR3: CAISEFGGEQYF
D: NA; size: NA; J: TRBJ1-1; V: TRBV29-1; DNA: TGCAGCGGGGGAAAGGGGTCGGGGAACACTGAAGCTTTCTTT; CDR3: CSGGKGSGNTEAFF
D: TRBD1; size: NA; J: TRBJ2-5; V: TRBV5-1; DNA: TGCGCCAGCAGGGCCGGGACAGCCGACCAGACCCAGTACTTC; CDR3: CASRAGTADQTQYF
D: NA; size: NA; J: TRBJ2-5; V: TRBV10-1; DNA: TGCGCCAGCAGCTCCACGGCGGGCCAAGAGACCCAGTACTTC; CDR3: CASSSTAGQETQYF
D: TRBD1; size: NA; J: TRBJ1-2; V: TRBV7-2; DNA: TGTGCCAGCAGCTTAATCCGGACAGGGGGTAACTATGGCTACACCTTC; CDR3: CASSLIRTGGNYGYTF
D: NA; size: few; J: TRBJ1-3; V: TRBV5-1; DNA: TGCGCCAGCAGCTTATACTCTGGAAACACCATATATTTT; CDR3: CASSLYSGNTIYF
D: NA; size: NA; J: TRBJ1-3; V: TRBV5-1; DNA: TGCGCCAGCAGCTTGGCCGGGACCGCCAAGGCTGGAAACACCATATATTTT; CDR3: CASSLAGTAKAGNTIYF
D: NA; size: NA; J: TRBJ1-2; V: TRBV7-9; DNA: TGTGCTAGCAGCTTAGCCGGACAGAACCCTTATGGCTACACCTTC; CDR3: CASSLAGQNPYGYTF
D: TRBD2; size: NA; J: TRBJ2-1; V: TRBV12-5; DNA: TGTGCTAGTGGTCCCCCCCGACTAGCGGGGGGGCCCTACAATGAGCAGTTCTTC; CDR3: CASGPPRLAGGPYNEQFF
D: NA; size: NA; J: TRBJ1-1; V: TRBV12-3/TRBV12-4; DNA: TGTGCCAGCAGTGAAAAGGAGTACACTGAAGCTTTCTTT; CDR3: CASSEKEYTEAFF
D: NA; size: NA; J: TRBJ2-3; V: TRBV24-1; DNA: TGTGCCACCAGTAACCGCCGGGACATTAGAACAGATACGCAGTATTTT; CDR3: CATSNRRDIRTDTQYF
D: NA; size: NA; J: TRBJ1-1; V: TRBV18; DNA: TGTGCCAGCTCACCACCTGGTAGAACTGAAGCTTTCTTT; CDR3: CASSPPGRTEAFF
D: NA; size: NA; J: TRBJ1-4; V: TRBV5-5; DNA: TGTGCCAGCAGCCGAACGATGGGGGGAACTGAAAAACTGTTTTTT; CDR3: CASSRTMGGTEKLFF
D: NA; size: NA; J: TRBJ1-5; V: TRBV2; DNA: TGTGCCAGCAGTTGGGGATGGGGGGGTAATCAGCCCCAGCATTTT; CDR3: CASSWGWGGNQPQHF
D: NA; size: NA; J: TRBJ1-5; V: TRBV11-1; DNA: TGTGCCAGCAGCTTAGGGGGCCCTGGAAGTCAGCCCCAGCATTTT; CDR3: CASSLGGPGSQPQHF
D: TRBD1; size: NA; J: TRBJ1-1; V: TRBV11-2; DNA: TGTGCCAGCAGCTTCTCCGGACAGGGGAACGCTGAAGCTTTCTTT; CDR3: CASSFSGQGNAEAFF
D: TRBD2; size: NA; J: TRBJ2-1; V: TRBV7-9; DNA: TGTGCCAGCAGCCTAGTAGAGACTAGCGGGGGAGGTAACGAGCAGTTCTTC; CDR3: CASSLVETSGGGNEQFF
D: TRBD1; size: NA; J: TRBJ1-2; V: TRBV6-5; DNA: TGTGCCAGCGGAACGGGACAGCGTGGCTACACCTTC; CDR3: CASGTGQRGYTF
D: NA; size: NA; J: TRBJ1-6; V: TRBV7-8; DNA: TGTGCCAGCAGCCGGACGAACAATAATTCACCCCTCCACTTT; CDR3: CASSRTNNNSPLHF
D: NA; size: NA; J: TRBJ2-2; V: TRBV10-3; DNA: TGTGCCATCAGTGAGTGGAGCGGTACCGGGGAGCTGTTTTTT; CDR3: CAISEWSGTGELFF
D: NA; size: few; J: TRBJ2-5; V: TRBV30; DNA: TGTGCCTGGAGTGAACGGAGAATGCTCCAAGAGACCCAGTACTTC; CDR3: CAWSERRMLQETQYF
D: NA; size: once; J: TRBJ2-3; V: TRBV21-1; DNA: TGTGCCAGCAGCAAAGGAGGGACACTACCGCATACTAGCGGGGGCACAGATACGCAGTATTTT; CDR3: CASSKGGTLPHTSGGTDTQYF
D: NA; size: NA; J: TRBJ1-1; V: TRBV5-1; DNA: TGCGCCAGCAGTTTTGGGACAATTCTAACTGAAGCTTTCTTT; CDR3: CASSFGTILTEAFF
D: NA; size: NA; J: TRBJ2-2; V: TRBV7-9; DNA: TGTGCCAGCAGGCCCCTCCGGGACTACACCGGGGAGCTGTTTTTT; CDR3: CASRPLRDYTGELFF
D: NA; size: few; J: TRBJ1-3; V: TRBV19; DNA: TGTGCGACGGCCGGACGTAACTCTGGAAACACCATATATTTT; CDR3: CATAGRNSGNTIYF
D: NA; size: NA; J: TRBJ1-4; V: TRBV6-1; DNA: TGTGCCAGCAGTGAACATGGAGGGAATGTAAAACTGTTTTTT; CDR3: CASSEHGGNVKLFF
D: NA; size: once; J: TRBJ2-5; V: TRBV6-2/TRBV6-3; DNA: TGTGCCAGCAGTGGCGGACTGCTCTGGGGGGAGACCCAGTACTTC; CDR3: CASSGGLLWGETQYF
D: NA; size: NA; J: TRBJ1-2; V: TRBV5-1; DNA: TGCGCCAGCAGCAATTCAGGGGGCTACACCTTC; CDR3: CASSNSGGYTF
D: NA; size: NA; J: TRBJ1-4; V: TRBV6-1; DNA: TGTGCCAGCAGTGAGACAGCTTGGAATGAAAAACTGTTTTTT; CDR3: CASSETAWNEKLFF
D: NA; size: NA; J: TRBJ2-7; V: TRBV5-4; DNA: TGTGCCAGCAGCTTGGACTCCAGGACGGTCGAGCAGTACTTC; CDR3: CASSLDSRTVEQYF
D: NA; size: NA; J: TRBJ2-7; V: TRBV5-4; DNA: TGTGCCAGCGGAAGGGACACTAAAGGTCTGTACGAGCAGTACTTC; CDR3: CASGRDTKGLYEQYF
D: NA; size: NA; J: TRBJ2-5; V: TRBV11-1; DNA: TGTGCCAGCAGCTTGAACGGCGGCCAAGAGACCCAGTACTTC; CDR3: CASSLNGGQETQYF
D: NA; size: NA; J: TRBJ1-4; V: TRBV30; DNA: TGTGCCTGGAGGAAAGGGCGGATGACAACTAATGAAAAACTGTTTTTT; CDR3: CAWRKGRMTTNEKLFF